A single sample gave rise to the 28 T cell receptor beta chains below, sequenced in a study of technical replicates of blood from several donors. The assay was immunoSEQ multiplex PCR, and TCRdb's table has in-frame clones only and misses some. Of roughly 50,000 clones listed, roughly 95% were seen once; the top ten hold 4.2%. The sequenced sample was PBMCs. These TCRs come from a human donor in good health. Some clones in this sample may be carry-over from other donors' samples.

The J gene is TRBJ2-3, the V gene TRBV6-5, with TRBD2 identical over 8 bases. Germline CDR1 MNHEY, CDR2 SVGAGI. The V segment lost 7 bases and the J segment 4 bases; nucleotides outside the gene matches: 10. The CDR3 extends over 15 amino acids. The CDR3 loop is CASNLRGGRADTQYF. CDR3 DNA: TGTGCCAGCAATCTACGGGGGGGAAGAGCAGATACGCAGTATTTT.

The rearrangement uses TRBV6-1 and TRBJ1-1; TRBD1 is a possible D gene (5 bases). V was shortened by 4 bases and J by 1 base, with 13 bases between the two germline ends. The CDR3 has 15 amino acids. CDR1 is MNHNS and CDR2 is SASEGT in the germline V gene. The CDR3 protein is CASSGLGGWNTEAFF. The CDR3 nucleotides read TGTGCCAGCAGTGGCCTGGGGGGTTGGAACACTGAAGCTTTCTTT.

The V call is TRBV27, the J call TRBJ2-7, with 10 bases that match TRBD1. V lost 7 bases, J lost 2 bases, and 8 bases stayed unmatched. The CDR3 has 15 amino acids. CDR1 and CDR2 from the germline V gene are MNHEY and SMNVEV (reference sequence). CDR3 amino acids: CASKTGQGLTYEQYF. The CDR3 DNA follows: TGTGCCAGCAAAACGGGACAGGGGCTCACCTACGAGCAGTACTTC.

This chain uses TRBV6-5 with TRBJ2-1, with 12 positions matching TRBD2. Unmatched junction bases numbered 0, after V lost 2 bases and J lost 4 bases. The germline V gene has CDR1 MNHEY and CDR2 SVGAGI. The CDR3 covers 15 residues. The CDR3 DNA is TGTGCCAGCAGTTACGGGACTAGCGGGTACAATGAGCAGTTCTTC. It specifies CASSYGTSGYNEQFF.

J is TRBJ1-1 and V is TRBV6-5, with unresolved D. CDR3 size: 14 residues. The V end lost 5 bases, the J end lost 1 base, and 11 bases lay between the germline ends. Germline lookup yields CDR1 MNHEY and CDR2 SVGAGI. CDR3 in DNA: TGTGCCAGCAGTCCTGGACGGGAGAACACTGAAGCTTTCTTT. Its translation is CASSPGRENTEAFF.

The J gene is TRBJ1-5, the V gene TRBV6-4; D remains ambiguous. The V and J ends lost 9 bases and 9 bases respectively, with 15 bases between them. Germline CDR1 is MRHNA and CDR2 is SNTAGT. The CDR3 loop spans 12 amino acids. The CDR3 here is CASHCAGGPQHF. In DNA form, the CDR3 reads TGTGCCAGTCACTGCGCCGGCGGGCCCCAGCATTTT.

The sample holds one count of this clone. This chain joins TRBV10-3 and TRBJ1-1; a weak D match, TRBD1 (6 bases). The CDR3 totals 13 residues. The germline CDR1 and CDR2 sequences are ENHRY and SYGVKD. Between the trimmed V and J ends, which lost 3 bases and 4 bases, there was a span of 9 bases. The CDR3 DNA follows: TGTGCCATCAGTGAAGGACAGACCACTGAAGCTTTCTTT. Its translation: CAISEGQTTEAFF.

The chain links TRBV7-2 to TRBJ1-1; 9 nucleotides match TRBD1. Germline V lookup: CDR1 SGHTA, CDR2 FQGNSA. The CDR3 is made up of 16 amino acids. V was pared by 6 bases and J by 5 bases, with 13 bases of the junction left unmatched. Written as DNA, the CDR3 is TGTGCCAGCAGGGCTCTAGGGACAGGGCTTGGGACTGAAGCTTTCTTT. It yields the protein CASRALGTGLGTEAFF.

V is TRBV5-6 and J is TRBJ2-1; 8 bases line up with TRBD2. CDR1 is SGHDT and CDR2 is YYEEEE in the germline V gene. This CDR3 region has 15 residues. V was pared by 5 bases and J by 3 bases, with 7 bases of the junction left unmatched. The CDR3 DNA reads TGTGCCAGCAGTCCGGGGCTAGCGGGCTACAATGAGCAGTTCTTC. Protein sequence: CASSPGLAGYNEQFF.

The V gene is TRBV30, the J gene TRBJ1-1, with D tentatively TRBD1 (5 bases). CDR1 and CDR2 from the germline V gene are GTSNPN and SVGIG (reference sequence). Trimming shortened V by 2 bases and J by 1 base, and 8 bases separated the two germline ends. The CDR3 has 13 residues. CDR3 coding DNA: TGTGCCTGGAGTCAGGGAGGGAACACTGAAGCTTTCTTT. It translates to CAWSQGGNTEAFF.

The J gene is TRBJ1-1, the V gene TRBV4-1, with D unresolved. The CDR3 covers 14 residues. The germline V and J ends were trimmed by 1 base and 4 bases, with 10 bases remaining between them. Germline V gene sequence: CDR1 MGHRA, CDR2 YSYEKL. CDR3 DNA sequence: TGCGCCAGCAGCCAAGTGACATTAGTCACTGAAGCTTTCTTT. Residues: CASSQVTLVTEAFF.

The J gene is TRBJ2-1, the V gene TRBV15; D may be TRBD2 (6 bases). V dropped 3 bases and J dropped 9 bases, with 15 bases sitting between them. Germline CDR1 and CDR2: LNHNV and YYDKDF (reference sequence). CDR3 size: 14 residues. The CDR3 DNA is TGTGCCACCAGCAGGGTTTGGGGGGAGCTTGAGCAGTTCTTC. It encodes CATSRVWGELEQFF.

CDR3 region: CASSVGQAQGGYTF. The CDR3 nucleotides are TGTGCCAGCAGCGTGGGACAGGCCCAAGGTGGCTACACCTTC. The V and J genes are TRBV9 and TRBJ1-2; 8 bases fit TRBD1. Germline trimming cut 2 bases from V and 7 bases from J; bases unmatched to any gene: 7. Germline V gene lookup returns CDR1 SGDLS and CDR2 YYNGEE. The CDR3 runs 14 residues.

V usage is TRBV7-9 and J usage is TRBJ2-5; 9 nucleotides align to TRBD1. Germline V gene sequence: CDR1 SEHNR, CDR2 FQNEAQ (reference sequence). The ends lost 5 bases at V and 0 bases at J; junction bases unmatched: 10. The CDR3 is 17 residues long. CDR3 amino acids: CASSPIRWTGDQETQYF. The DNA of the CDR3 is TGTGCCAGCAGCCCAATAAGGTGGACAGGGGACCAAGAGACCCAGTACTTC.

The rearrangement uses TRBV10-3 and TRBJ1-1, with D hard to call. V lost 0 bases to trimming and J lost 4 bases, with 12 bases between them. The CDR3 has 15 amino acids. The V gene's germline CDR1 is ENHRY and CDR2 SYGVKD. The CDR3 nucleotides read TGTGCCATCAGTGAGTCGGCAGGTATGAGCACTGAAGCTTTCTTT. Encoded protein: CAISESAGMSTEAFF.

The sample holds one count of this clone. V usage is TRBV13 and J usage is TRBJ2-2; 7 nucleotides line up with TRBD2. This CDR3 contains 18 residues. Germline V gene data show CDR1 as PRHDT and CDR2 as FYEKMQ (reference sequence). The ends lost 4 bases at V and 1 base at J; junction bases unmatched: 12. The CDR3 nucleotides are TGTGCCAGCAGCTCTCTAGCGGAGGCTACCCGGAACACCGGGGAGCTGTTTTTT. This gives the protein CASSSLAEATRNTGELFF. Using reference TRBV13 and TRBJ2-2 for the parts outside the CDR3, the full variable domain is AAGVIQSPRHLIKEKRETATLKCYPIPRHDTVYWYQQGPGQDPQFLISFYEKMQSDKGSIPDRFSAQQFSDYHSELNMSSLELGDSALYFCASSSLAEATRNTGELFFGEGSRLTVL.

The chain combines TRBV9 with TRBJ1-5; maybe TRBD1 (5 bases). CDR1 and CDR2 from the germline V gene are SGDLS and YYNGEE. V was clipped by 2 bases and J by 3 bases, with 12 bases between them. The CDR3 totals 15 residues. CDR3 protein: CASSVSGGVNQPQHF. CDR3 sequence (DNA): TGTGCCAGCAGCGTCTCGGGGGGAGTCAATCAGCCCCAGCATTTT.

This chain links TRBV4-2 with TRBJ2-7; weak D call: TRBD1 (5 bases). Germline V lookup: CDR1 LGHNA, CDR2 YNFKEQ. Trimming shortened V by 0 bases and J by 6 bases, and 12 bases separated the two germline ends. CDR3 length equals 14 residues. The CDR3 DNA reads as TGTGCCAGCAGCCAAGATAAGGGGCAGCGCGAGCAGTACTTC. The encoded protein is CASSQDKGQREQYF.

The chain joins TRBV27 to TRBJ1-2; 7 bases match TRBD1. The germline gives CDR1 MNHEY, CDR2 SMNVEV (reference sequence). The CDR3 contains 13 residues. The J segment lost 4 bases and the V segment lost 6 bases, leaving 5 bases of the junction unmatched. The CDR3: CASSLTGFYGYTF. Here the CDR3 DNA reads TGTGCCAGCAGCCTGACAGGGTTCTATGGCTACACCTTC.

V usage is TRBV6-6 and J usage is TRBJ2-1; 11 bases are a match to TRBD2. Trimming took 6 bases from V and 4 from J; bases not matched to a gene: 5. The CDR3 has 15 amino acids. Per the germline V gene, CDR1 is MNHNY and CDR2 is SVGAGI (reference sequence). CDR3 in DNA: TGTGCCAGCAGATCCGGGACTAGCGGATACAATGAGCAGTTCTTC. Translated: CASRSGTSGYNEQFF.

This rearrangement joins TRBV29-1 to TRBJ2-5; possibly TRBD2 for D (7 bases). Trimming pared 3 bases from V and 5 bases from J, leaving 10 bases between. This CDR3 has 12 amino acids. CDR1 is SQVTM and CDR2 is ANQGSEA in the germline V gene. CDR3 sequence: CSVDRGAETQYF. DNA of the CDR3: TGCAGCGTTGATCGGGGGGCCGAGACCCAGTACTTC.

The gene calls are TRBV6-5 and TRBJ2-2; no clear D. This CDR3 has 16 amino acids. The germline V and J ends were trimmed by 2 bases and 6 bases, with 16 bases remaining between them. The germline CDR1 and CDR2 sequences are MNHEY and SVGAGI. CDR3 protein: CASSYRVAPGAGELFF. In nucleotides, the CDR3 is TGTGCCAGCAGTTACAGAGTGGCGCCAGGCGCCGGGGAGCTGTTTTTT.

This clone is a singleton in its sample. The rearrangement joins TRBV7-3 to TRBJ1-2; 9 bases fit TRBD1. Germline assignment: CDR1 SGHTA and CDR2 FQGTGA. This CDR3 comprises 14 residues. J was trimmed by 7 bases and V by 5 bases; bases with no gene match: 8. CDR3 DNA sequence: TGTGCCAGCAGCCCAGGGACAGGGAAGGGTGGCTACACCTTC. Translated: CASSPGTGKGGYTF.

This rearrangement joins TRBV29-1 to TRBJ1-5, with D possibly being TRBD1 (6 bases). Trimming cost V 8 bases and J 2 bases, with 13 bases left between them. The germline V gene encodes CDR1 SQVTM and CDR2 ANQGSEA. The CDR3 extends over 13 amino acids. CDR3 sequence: CSTGTRRNQPQHF. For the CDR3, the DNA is TGCAGCACAGGGACAAGGCGCAATCAGCCCCAGCATTTT.

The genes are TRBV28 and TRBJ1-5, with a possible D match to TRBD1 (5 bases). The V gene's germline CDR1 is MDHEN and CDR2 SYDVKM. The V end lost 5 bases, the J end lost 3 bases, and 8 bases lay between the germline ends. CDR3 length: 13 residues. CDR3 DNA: TGTGCCAGCAGTCCCAGGGTCAATCAGCCCCAGCATTTT. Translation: CASSPRVNQPQHF.

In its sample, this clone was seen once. The CDR3 sequence: CASSVGQPITDTQYF. CDR3 bases: TGCGCCAGCAGCGTGGGACAGCCGATCACAGATACGCAGTATTTT. The chain employs TRBV5-1 and TRBJ2-3, with 7 bases fitting TRBD1. CDR1 and CDR2 (germline): SGHRS, YFSETQ. The CDR3 covers 15 residues. V lost 4 bases to trimming and J lost 2 bases; unmatched junction nucleotides: 7.

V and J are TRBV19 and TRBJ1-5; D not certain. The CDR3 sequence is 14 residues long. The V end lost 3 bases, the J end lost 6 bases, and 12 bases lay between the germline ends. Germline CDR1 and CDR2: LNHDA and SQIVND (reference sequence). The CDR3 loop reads CASSIPPVGQPQHF. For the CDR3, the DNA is TGTGCCAGTAGTATTCCCCCTGTCGGTCAGCCCCAGCATTTT.

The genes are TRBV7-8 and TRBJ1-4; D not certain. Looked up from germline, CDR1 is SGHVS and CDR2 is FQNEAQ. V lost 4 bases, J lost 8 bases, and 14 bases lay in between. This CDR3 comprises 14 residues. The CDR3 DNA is TGTGCCAGCAGCTACCGGGGTATATCGGAAAAACTGTTTTTT. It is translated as CASSYRGISEKLFF.